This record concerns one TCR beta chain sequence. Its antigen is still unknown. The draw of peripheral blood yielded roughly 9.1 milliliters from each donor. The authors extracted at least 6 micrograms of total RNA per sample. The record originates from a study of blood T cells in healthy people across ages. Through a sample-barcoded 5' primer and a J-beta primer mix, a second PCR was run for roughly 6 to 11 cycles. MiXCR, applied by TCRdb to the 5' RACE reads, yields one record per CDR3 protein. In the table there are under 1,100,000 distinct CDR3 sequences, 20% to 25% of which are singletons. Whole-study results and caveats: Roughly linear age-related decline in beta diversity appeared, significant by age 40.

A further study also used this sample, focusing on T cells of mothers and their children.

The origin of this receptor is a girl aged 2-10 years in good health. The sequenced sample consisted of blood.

The CDR3 sequence: CASSLVGKGGYTF. The CDR3 region has the DNA TGTGCCAGCAGCTTAGTAGGAAAAGGTGGCTACACCTTC. The chain couples TRBV7-9 to TRBJ1-2; D ambiguous. Per germline, CDR1 SEHNR and CDR2 FQNEAQ (reference sequence). The length of the CDR3 is 13 residues. Trimming took 1 base from V and 7 from J, leaving 10 bases between them.